This T cell receptor beta chain was sequenced during a study of technical replicates of blood from a handful of donors. Germline lookup yields CDR1 MGHRA and CDR2 YSYEKL. Losses at the gene ends were 2 bases for V and 8 bases for J; bases not matched to a gene: 5. The CDR3 extends over 14 amino acids. The method was immunoSEQ multiplex PCR; TCRdb's version includes in-frame clones alone and lacks a portion of them. The data contain around 71,000 clones, 80% to 95% of them singletons. Sequences were obtained from T cells isolated from PBMCs. The receptor's source is a human donor in good health. This chain links TRBV4-1 with TRBJ1-4; 7 nucleotides align to TRBD1. Here the CDR3 reads CASSQHGRGEKLFF. In nucleotides, the CDR3 is TGCGCCAGCAGCCAACACGGCAGGGGGGAAAAACTGTTTTTT.